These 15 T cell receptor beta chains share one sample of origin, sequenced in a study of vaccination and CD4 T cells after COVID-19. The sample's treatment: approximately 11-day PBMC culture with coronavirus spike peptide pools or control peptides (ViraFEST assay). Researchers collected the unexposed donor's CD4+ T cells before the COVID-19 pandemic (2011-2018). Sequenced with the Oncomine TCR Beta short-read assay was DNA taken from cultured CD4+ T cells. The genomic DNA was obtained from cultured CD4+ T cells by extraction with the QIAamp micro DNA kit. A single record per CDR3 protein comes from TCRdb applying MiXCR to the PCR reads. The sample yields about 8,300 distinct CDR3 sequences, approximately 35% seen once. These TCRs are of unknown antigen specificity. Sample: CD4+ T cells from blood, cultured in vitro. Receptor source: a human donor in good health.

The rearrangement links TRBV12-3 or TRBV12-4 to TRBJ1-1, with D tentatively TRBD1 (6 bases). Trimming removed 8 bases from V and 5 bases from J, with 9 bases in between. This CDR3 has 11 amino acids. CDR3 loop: CASSDRTEAFF. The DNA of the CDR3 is TGTGCCAGCTCAGACAGGACTGAAGCTTTCTTT.

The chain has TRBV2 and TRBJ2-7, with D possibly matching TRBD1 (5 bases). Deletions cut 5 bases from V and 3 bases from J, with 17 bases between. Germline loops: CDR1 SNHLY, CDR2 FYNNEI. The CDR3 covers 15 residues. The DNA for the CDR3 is TGTGCCAGCAGTACCCTTGGGGCGGAAAGCTACGAGCAGTACTTC. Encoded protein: CASSTLGAESYEQYF.

CDR3 residues: CSARRTSGRNEQYF. For the CDR3, the DNA is TGCAGTGCTAGAAGAACTAGCGGGAGGAACGAGCAGTACTTC. V and J are TRBV20-1 and TRBJ2-7; 12 nucleotides agree with TRBD2. Germline V gene data show CDR1 as DFQATT and CDR2 as SNEGSKA (reference sequence). V shed 2 bases, J shed 5 bases, and the junction held 4 bases outside the gene matches. The CDR3 extends over 14 amino acids.

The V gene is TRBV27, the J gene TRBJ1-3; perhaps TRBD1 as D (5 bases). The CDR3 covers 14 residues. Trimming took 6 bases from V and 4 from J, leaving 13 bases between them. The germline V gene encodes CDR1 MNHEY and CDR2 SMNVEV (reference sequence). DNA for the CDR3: TGTGCCAGCAGCCGGGGGGGGAACGGAAACACCATATATTTT. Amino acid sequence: CASSRGGNGNTIYF.

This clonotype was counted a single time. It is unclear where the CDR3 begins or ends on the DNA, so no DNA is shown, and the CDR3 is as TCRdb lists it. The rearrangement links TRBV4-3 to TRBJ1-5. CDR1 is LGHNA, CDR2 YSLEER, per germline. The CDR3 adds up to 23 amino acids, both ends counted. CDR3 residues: CASTNQTSMYLCASRVENQPQHF.

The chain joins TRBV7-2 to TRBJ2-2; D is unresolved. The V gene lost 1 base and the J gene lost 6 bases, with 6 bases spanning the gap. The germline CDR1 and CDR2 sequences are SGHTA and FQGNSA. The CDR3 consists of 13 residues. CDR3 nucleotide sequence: TGTGCCAGCAGCTTAGTGCTAGCCGGGGAGCTGTTTTTT. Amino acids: CASSLVLAGELFF.

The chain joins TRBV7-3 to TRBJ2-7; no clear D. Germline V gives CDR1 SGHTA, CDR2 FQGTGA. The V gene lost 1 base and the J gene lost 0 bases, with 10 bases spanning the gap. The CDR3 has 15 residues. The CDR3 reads CASSLMVGPSYEQYF. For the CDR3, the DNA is TGTGCCAGCAGCTTAATGGTCGGACCCTCCTACGAGCAGTACTTC.

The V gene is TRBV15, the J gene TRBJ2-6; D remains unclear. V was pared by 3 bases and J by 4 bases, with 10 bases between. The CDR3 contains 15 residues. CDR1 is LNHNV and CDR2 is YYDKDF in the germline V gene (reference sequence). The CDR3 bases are TGTGCCACCAGCAGGGACGTCCGAGGGGCCAACGTCCTGACTTTC. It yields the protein CATSRDVRGANVLTF.

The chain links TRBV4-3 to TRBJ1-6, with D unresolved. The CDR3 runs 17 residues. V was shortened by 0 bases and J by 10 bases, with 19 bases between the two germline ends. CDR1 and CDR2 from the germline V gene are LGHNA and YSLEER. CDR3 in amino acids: CASSQEGGWAGGSPLHF. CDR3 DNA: TGCGCCAGCAGCCAAGAAGGAGGCTGGGCAGGCGGGTCACCCCTCCACTTT.

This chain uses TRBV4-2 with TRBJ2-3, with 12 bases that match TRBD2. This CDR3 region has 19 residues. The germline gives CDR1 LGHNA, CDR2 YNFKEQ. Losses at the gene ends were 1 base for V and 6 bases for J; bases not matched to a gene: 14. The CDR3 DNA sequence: TGTGCCAGCAGCCAAGCGGGACTAGCGGGCCTTGGTAGAGAGGATACGCAGTATTTT. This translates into CASSQAGLAGLGREDTQYF.

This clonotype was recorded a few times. The chain's CDR3 is CASSLRSLPASYNEQFF. The CDR3 nucleotides are TGTGCCAGCAGCTTAAGGTCCCTTCCGGCGTCCTACAATGAGCAGTTCTTC. The V and J genes are TRBV7-3 and TRBJ2-1, with D hard to call. Germline values: CDR1 SGHTA, CDR2 FQGTGA. The CDR3 runs 17 residues. V lost 1 base and J lost 1, with 14 bases in between. The complete variable domain, with remaining parts taken from reference TRBV7-3 and TRBJ2-1, reads GAGVSQTPSNKVTEKGKYVELRCDPISGHTALYWYRQSLGQGPEFLIYFQGTGAADDSGLPNDRFFAVRPEGSVSTLKIQRTERGDSAVYLCASSLRSLPASYNEQFFGPGTRLTVL.

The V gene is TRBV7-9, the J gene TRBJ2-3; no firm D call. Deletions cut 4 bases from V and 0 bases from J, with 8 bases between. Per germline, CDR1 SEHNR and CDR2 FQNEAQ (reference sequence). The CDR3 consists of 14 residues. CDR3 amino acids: CASSSTFSTDTQYF. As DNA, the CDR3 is TGTGCCAGCAGCTCCACCTTTAGCACAGATACGCAGTATTTT.

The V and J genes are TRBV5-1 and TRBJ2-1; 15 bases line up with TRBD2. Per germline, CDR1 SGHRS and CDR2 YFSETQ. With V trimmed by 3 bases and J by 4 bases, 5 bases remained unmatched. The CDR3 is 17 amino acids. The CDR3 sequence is CASSWTSGRAGYNEQFF. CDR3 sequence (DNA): TGCGCCAGCAGCTGGACTAGCGGGAGGGCCGGGTACAATGAGCAGTTCTTC.

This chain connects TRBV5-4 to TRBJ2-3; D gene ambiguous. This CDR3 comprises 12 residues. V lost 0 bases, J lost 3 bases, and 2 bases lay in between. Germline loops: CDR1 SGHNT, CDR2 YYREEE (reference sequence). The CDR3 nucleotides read TGTGCCAGCAGCTTGGAAACAGATACGCAGTATTTT. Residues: CASSLETDTQYF.

CDR3 residues: CANTLGQQYGYTF. CDR3 nucleotides: TGTGCCAACACCCTTGGACAGCAATATGGCTACACCTTC. The chain joins TRBV6-1 to TRBJ1-2, with D tentatively TRBD1 (6 bases). There are 13 residues in the CDR3. Trimming removed 10 bases from V and 5 bases from J, with 17 bases in between. Germline V gene lookup returns CDR1 MNHNS and CDR2 SASEGT.